This paragraph reports one TCR beta chain. These data are taken from a study of cytomegalovirus exposure and HLA in healthy donors. CDR1 SEHNR and CDR2 FQNEAQ come from the germline V gene (reference sequence). The CDR3 contains 15 residues. The trim removed 1 base at V and 2 bases at J, leaving 4 bases unmatched. A multiplex PCR was run with 60 Vbeta primers and 13 Jbeta primers. Clones were sequenced by immunoSEQ multiplex PCR, and TCRdb holds only the in-frame ones, with some missing. The table records 100,000 to 150,000 clones, approximately 87% of them present only once. The TCR sequence derives from a man in his late teens or twenties in good health and CMV-seropositive. The rearrangement uses TRBV7-9 and TRBJ1-1; 7 bases map to TRBD1. What was sequenced was PBMCs. The CDR3 DNA is TGTGCCAGCAGCTTAGTTGACAGGGCCAACACTGAAGCTTTCTTT. The encoded protein is CASSLVDRANTEAFF.